This T cell receptor (beta chain) was recovered during a study of blood T cell repertoires in COVID-19. Across the whole study: Donors in the United States, Italy and Spain gave samples during acute or convalescent COVID-19. PBMCs, B-cell-depleted T cells, or T cells provided the cDNA or gDNA that made up the material.

Cohorts were based on clinical histories the participants reported. The ends were cut back, 1 base at V and 4 bases at J, with 14 bases in the middle. Germline loops: CDR1 SGHRS, CDR2 YFSETQ. This CDR3 has 15 amino acids. The assay was immunoSEQ multiplex PCR, and TCRdb's table has in-frame clones only and misses some. Found here are around 230,000 clones, about nine tenths of them singletons; the top ten hold roughly 2.3%. The V call is TRBV5-1, the J call TRBJ1-2; D is ambiguous. Source material: PBMCs or T cells enriched from blood (not recorded which). This receptor was obtained from a middle-aged woman with acute COVID-19. This chain's CDR3 is CASSLSGTAFYGYTF. CDR3 nucleotides: TGCGCCAGCAGCTTGTCTGGAACAGCCTTCTATGGCTACACCTTC.